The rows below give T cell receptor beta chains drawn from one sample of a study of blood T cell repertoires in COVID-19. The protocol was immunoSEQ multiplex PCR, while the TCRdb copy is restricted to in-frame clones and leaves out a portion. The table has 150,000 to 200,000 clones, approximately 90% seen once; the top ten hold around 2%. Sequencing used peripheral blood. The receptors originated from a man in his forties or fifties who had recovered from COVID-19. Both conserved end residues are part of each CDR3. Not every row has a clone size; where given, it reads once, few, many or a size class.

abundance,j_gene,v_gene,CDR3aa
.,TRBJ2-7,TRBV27,CASSLGGSVRGQYF
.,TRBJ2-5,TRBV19,CASSPGTGILAQETQYF
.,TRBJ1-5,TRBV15,CATSRDPYGEGSNQPQHF
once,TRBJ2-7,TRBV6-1,CASNKDRDYYEQYF
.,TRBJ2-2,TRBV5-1,CASSGTGWNTGELFF
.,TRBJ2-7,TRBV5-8,CASTPRGYEQYF
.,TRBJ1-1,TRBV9,CASSVDEVRSAFF
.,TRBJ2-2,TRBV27,CASNPGTSGRPNTGELFF
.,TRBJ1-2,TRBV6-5,CASSYSGGQGYGYTF
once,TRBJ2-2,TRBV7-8,CASSWTGDYTGELFF
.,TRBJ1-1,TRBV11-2,CASSPRQGHTEAFF
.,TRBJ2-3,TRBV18,CASSPGLAGGHTQYF
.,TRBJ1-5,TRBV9,CASSGGSGGNQPQHF
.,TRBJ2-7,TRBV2,CASTPLYEQYF
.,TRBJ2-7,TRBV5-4,CASSSPPGQRLYEQYF
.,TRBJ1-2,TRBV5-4,CASSLTGGNYGYTF
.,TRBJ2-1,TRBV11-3,CASSLYGGVDEQFF
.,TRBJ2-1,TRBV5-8,CASSRHRGQYNEQFF
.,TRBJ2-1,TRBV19,CASRNRGREGSNEQFF
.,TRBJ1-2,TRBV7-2,CASSPGGPYYGYTF
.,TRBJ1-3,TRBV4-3,CASSQAGGNGNTIYF
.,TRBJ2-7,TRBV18,CASSPRAGEQYF
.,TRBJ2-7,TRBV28,CASKKGTGVEEQYF
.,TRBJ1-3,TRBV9,CASSVNDLGGAGNTIYF
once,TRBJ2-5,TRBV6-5,CASSLTGETQYF
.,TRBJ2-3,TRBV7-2,CASSLGFGLDTQYF
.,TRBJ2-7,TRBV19,CASSMGGGPPYEQYF
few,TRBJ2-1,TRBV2,CASSERLAGAGEQFF
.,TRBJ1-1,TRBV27,CASSFWTGGLNTEAFF
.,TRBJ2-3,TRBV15,CATSRPELGTDTQYF
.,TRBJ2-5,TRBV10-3,CAISPGQKETQYF
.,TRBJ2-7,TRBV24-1,CATSDWDRYEQYF
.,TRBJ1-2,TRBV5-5,CASSSTGSRDYGYTF
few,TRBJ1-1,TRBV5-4,CASSYGQKNTEAFF
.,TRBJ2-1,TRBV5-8,CASTPPGSYNEQFF
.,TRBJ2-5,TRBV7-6,CASSLAPIAGVTQYF
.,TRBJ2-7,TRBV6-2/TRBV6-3,CASTPGGGGAYEQYF